This T cell receptor beta chain derives from a study of blood T cell repertoires in COVID-19 (dated by TCRdb to 2018 to 2021). Some background on the complete study: Samples from collaborators originated in the United States, Italy and Spain and spanned both the acute and convalescent phases of COVID-19. The samples were drawn from the first 160 participants of the ongoing ImmuneRACE study and from some 1,300 subjects provided by 6 global collaborators. The repertoires were made available in a free public database intended to serve as a resource for research on the immune response to SARS-CoV-2. Deeply sampled blood TCRbeta repertoires from subjects exposed to, actively infected with, or recovered from COVID-19 were included in the dataset. HLA class I and class II types, where available, came from metadata supplied by the sample provider rather than from assay-based typing. The prospective study material was composed of cDNA or gDNA derived from T cells, B-cell-depleted T cells, or PBMCs. A de-identified subject ID, COVID-19 status, age in years and sex were almost always included in the sample metadata.

TCRbeta CDR3 regions were amplified from genomic DNA using the immunoSEQ Assay, a bias-controlled multiplex PCR. The original methods were these. Nucleated cell counts per sample were estimated from amplification of reference gene primers within the assay. To quantify the absolute abundance of each unique TCRbeta CDR3 rearrangement, sequence reads were collapsed and filtered. Productive Simpson clonality was computed per sample as the square root of Simpson's diversity index over productive rearrangements. TCRdb stores this immuneACCESS table with in-frame sequences only. Part of the clones is absent; in the studies checked, under half of the shortfall reflects unresolved V genes, and no reason is known for the rest. V, J and clone size derive from that table, while D and trimming were established from the DNA sequence. The sample table holds approximately 75,000 clones, of which 65% to 90% were seen once. The ten largest clones capture approximately 7% of the sample.

On this clone: Its binding antigen is unknown. Per-base qualities were not stored, and no clone one base away is much larger.

The study at large found these results: How much clinical and demographic metadata was included differed by source and by participant, and the metadata was provided uncurated.

One collaborating source in Seattle enrolled patients while the patients were actively infected and followed the patients over time throughout the course of disease. Each collaborating institution followed its own protocols to collect whole blood in K2EDTA tubes. For TCRbeta analysis, collaborators shipped samples as frozen whole blood, isolated PBMCs, or DNA extracted from either of those sample types. The CDR3 sequence holds 20 residues, the cysteine and phenylalanine included. The entry retains the CDR3 DNA only, 60 bases that are in frame from base 1. Taken from the germline V gene, the CDR1 and CDR2 loops are SGDLS and YYNGEE. Ends trimmed: V by 3 bases, J by 7 bases; bases unmatched to a gene: 21.

The source of this sequence is a man aged 25 to 45 with COVID-19, enrolled during active disease. Sequencing was carried out using peripheral blood. The rearrangement combines TRBV9 with TRBJ2-1, with 11 bases aligning to TRBD2. CDR3 sequence: CASSAWGPGVSSGRSNEQFF. At the DNA level, the sequence is TGTGCCAGCAGCGCGTGGGGACCGGGGGTGTCTAGCGGGAGGTCGAATGAGCAGTTCTTC.